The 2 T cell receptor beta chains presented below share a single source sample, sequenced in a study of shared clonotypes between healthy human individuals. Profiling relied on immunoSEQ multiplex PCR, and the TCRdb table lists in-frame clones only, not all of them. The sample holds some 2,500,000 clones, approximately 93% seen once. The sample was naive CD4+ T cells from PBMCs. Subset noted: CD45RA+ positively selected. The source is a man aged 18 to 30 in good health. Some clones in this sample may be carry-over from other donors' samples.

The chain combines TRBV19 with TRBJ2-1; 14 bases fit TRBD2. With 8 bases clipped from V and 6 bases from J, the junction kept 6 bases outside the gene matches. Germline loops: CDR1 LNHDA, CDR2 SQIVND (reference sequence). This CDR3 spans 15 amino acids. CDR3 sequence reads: CASYWGLAGVNEQFF. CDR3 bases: TGTGCCAGTTACTGGGGACTAGCGGGAGTCAATGAGCAGTTCTTC.

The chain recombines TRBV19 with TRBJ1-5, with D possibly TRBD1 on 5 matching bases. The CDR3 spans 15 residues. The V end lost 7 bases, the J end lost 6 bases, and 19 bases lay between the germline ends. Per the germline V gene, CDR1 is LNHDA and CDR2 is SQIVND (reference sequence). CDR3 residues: CASTRRVAGPQPQHF. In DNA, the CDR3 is TGTGCCAGTACCCGAAGGGTAGCAGGGCCTCAGCCCCAGCATTTT.